Below are 3 T cell receptor beta chains sequenced from a single sample in a study of T cell repertoires in cytomegalovirus infection. These TCRs' antigens remain unknown. TCRdb re-called the reads with MiXCR, one entry per CDR3 protein. The sample carries 35,000 or so distinct CDR3 sequences, about 52% recorded once. The sequences come from CD8+ T cells from cultured PBMCs, collected from culture after CMV antigen stimulation. These receptors originate from a human donor in good health (CMV status not recorded). Some clones in this sample may be carry-over from other donors' samples.

V gene TRBV19 combines with J gene TRBJ2-1, with TRBD1 matching over 11 bases. Trimming took 4 bases from V and 8 from J; bases not matched to a gene: 10. This CDR3 region has 16 residues. CDR1 LNHDA and CDR2 SQIVND come from the germline V gene (reference sequence). For the CDR3, the DNA is TGTGCCAGTAGTACCCGGACAGGGGGCCTCTCGGATGAGCAGTTCTTC. Translation: CASSTRTGGLSDEQFF.

The chain employs TRBV27 and TRBJ2-5; D gene unclear. The V gene's germline CDR1 is MNHEY and CDR2 SMNVEV (reference sequence). Trimming took off 8 bases at V and 2 bases at J, with 12 bases between the two ends. The CDR3 has 13 residues. Here the CDR3 reads CASSARRQETQYF. The CDR3 DNA is TGTGCCAGCTCCGCCCGTCGACAAGAGACCCAGTACTTC.

This clonotype was seen many times. The chain employs TRBV7-6 and TRBJ1-1; tentative D call: TRBD1 (6 bases). The CDR3 extends over 15 amino acids. V lost 5 bases, J lost 0 bases, and 13 bases lay in between. The germline CDR1 and CDR2 sequences are SGHVS and FNYEAQ. CDR3 nucleotide sequence: TGTGCCAGCAGCCCCACGGGACACATGAACACTGAAGCTTTCTTT. Translation gives CASSPTGHMNTEAFF. Combining the CDR3 with reference TRBV7-6 and TRBJ1-1 gives the whole variable domain GAGVSQSPRYKVTKRGQDVALRCDPISGHVSLYWYRQALGQGPEFLTYFNYEAQQDKSGLPNDRFSAERPEGSISTLTIQRTEQRDSAMYRCASSPTGHMNTEAFFGQGTRLTVV.